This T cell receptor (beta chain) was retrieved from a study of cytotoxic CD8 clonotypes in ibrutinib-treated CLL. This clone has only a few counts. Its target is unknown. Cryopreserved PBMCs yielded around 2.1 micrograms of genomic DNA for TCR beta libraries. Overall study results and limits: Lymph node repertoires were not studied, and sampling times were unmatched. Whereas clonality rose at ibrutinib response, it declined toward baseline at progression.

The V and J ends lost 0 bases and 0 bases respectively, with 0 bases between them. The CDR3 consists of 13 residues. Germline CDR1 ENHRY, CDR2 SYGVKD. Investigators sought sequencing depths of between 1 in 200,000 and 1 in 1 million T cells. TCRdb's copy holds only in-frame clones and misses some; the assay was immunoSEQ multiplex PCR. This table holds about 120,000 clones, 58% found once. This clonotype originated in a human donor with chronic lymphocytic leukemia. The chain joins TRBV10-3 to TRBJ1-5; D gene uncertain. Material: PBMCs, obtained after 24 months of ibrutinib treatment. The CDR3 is CAISESSNQPQHF. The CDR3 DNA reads TGTGCCATCAGTGAGTCTAGCAATCAGCCCCAGCATTTT.